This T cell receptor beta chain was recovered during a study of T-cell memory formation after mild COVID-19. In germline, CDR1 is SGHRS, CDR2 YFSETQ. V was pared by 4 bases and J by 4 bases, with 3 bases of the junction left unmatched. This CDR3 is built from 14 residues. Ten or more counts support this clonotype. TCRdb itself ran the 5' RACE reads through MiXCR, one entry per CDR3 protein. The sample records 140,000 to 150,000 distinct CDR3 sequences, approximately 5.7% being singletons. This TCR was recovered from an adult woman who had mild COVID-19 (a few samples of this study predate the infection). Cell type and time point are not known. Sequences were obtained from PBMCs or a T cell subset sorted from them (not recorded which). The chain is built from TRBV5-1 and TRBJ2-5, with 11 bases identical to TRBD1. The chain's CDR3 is CASSPGQGGETQYF. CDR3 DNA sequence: TGCGCCAGCAGCCCGGGACAGGGGGGAGAGACCCAGTACTTC.